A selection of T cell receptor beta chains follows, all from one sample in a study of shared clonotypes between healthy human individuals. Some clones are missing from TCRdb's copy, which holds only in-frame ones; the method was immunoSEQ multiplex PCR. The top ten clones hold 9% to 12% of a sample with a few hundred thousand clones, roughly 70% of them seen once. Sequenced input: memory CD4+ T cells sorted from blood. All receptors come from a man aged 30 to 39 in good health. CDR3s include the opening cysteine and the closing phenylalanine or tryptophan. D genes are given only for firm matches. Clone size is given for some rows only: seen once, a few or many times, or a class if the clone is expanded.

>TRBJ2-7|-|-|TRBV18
CASSPLGREQYF
TGTGCCAGCTCACCCCTGGGACGCGAGCAGTACTTC
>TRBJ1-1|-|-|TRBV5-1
CASSSDGMNTEAFF
TGCGCCAGCAGCAGTGACGGAATGAACACTGAAGCTTTCTTT
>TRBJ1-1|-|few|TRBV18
CASSVKPTGKDTEAFF
TGTGCCAGCTCTGTTAAGCCGACAGGAAAAGACACTGAAGCTTTCTTT
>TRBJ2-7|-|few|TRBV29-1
CSAIKGKNEQYF
TGCAGCGCCATAAAAGGAAAGAACGAGCAGTACTTC
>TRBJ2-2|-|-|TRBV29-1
CSTWERGTGELFF
TGCAGCACCTGGGAGCGCGGCACCGGGGAGCTGTTTTTT
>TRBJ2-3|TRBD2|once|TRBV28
CASSYPMGLAGVGDTQYF
TGTGCCAGCAGTTACCCCATGGGACTAGCGGGGGTCGGAGATACGCAGTATTTT
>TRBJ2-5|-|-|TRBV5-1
CASSLVGEETQYF
TGCGCCAGCAGCTTGGTAGGAGAAGAGACCCAGTACTTC
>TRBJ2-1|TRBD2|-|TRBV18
CASSPIVMGTSGNEQFF
TGTGCCAGCTCACCAATCGTAATGGGGACTAGCGGGAACGAGCAGTTCTTC
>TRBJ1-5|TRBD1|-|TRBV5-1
CASSLVPGGAQPQHF
TGCGCCAGCAGCTTGGTTCCAGGGGGCGCTCAGCCCCAGCATTTT
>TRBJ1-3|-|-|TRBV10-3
CAISNVGGRRNTIYF
TGTGCCATCAGTAACGTAGGGGGGCGAAGAAACACCATATATTTT
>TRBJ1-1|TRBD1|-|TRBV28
CASSLGTAYMNTEAFF
TGTGCCAGCAGTCTCGGGACAGCTTACATGAACACTGAAGCTTTCTTT
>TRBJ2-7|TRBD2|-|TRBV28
CASKKRDAYEQYF
TGTGCCAGCAAAAAGCGGGATGCCTACGAGCAGTACTTC
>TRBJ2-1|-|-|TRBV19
CASHPGVGSSYNEQFF
TGTGCCAGTCACCCAGGGGTGGGGAGCTCCTACAATGAGCAGTTCTTC
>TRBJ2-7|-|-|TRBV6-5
CASKTGPSYEQYF
TGTGCCAGCAAAACCGGGCCTTCCTACGAGCAGTACTTC
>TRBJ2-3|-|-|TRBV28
CASSFLKVGPPVGDTQYF
TGTGCCAGCAGCTTCCTTAAGGTGGGACCCCCTGTGGGGGATACGCAGTATTTT
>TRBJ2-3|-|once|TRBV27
CASQAGRRTDTQYF
TGTGCCAGCCAGGCAGGGAGGCGCACAGATACGCAGTATTTT
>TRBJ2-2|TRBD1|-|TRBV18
CASSPIKGGAIPGELFF
TGTGCCAGCTCCCCGATCAAAGGGGGCGCGATCCCCGGGGAGCTGTTTTTT
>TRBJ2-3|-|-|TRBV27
CASSSARGTSTDTQYF
TGTGCCAGCAGTTCTGCTAGAGGAACTAGCACAGATACGCAGTATTTT
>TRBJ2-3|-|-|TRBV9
CASSAFGGNADTQYF
TGTGCCAGCAGCGCCTTTGGCGGGAACGCAGATACGCAGTATTTT
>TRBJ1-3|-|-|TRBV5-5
CASSSYGGAGNTIYF
TGTGCCAGCAGCTCTTACGGGGGCGCCGGAAACACCATATATTTT
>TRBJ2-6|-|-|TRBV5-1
CASSPTAGANVLTF
TGCGCCAGCAGCCCCACCGCTGGGGCCAACGTCCTGACTTTC
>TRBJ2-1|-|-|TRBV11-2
CASRTSISYNEQFF
TGTGCCAGCAGGACCTCCATCTCCTACAATGAGCAGTTCTTC
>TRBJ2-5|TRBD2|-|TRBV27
CASSLTSGRTTQYF
TGTGCCAGCAGTCTGACTAGCGGTCGGACGACCCAGTACTTC
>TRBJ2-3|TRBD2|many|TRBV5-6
CASSWIAGVGTDTQYF
TGTGCCAGCAGCTGGATAGCGGGAGTTGGCACAGATACGCAGTATTTT
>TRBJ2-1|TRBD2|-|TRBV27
CASRERGAYNEQFF
TGTGCCAGCAGGGAGCGGGGGGCCTACAATGAGCAGTTCTTC
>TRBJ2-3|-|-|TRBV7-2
CASSSSLAGRFTDTQYF
TGTGCCAGCAGCTCGTCATTAGCCGGCCGTTTCACAGATACGCAGTATTTT
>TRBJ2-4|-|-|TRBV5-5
CASRVDLAKNIQYF
TGTGCCAGCAGAGTGGATTTAGCCAAAAACATTCAGTACTTC
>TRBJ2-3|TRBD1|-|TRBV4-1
CASSQSGQRITDTQYF
TGCGCCAGCAGCCAGTCGGGACAGCGGATCACAGATACGCAGTATTTT
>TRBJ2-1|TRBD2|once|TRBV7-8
CASSLESLAGVGEQFF
TGTGCCAGCAGCTTAGAAAGCCTAGCGGGAGTAGGTGAGCAGTTCTTC
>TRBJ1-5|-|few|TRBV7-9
CASSLRDGQPQHF
TGTGCCAGCAGCTTACGGGACGGTCAGCCCCAGCATTTT
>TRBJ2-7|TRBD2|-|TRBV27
CASRPGTSGSYEQYF
TGTGCCAGCAGACCCGGGACTAGCGGCTCCTACGAGCAGTACTTC
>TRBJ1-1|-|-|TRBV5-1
CASSLSAENTEAFF
TGCGCCAGCAGCTTGAGTGCAGAGAACACTGAAGCTTTCTTT
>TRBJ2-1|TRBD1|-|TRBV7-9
CASSFSPDRGYEQFF
TGTGCCAGCAGCTTTTCCCCGGACAGGGGCTATGAGCAGTTCTTC
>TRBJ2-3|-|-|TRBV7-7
CASSLGPSTDTQYF
TGTGCCAGCAGCTTAGGCCCTAGCACAGATACGCAGTATTTT
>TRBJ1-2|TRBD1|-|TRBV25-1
CASSVDRIYGYTF
TGTGCCAGCAGTGTGGACAGGATCTATGGCTACACCTTC
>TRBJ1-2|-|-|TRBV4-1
CASSLDRDVGHITF
TGCGCCAGCAGCCTTGACAGAGACGTGGGCCATATCACCTTC
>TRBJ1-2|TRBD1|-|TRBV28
CASSRTGGRSGYTF
TGTGCCAGCAGCCGGACAGGGGGACGGTCTGGCTACACCTTC
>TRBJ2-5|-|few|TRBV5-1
CASSISTGWGETQYF
TGCGCCAGCAGCATATCCACAGGGTGGGGAGAGACCCAGTACTTC
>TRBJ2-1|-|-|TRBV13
CASSPNRNLGINEQFF
TGTGCCAGCAGCCCTAACCGGAACTTAGGGATCAATGAGCAGTTCTTC
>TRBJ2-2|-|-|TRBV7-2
CASSLGFQGRGELFF
TGTGCCAGCAGCTTAGGGTTTCAGGGGCGCGGGGAGCTGTTTTTT
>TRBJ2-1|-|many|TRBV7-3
CASSLGSSSYNEQFF
TGTGCCAGCAGCTTGGGGAGTAGCTCCTACAATGAGCAGTTCTTC
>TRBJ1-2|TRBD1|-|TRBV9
CASSPRQGNYGYTF
TGTGCCAGCAGCCCTCGACAGGGGAACTATGGCTACACCTTC
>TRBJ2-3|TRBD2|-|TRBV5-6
CASSLGLAVGDTQYF
TGTGCCAGCAGCTTGGGGCTAGCGGTGGGGGATACGCAGTATTTT
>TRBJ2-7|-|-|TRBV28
CASSLFGGNRYEQYF
TGTGCCAGCAGTTTATTCGGCGGGAACCGCTACGAGCAGTACTTC
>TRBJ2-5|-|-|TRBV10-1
CASSGGESGDQETQYF
TGCGCCAGCAGTGGAGGGGAGTCGGGGGACCAAGAGACCCAGTACTTC
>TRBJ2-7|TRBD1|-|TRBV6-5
CASSWGTAYEQYF
TGTGCCAGCAGTTGGGGGACAGCTTACGAGCAGTACTTC
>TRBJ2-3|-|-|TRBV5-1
CASSLGTLSGADTQYF
TGCGCCAGCAGCTTGGGAACGTTATCGGGCGCAGATACGCAGTATTTT
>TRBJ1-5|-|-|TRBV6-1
CASSPSGGRNQPQHF
TGTGCCAGCAGTCCTAGTGGGGGGCGAAATCAGCCCCAGCATTTT
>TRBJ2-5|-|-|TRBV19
CASSIGSAEGEETQYF
TGTGCCAGTAGTATTGGGAGTGCTGAGGGAGAAGAGACCCAGTACTTC
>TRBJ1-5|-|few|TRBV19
CASSNLGTMSRQPQHF
TGTGCCAGTAGTAACTTGGGGACCATGTCCCGCCAGCCCCAGCATTTT
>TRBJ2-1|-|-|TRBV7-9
CASSRLDNEQFF
TGTGCCAGCAGCCGTCTTGACAATGAGCAGTTCTTC
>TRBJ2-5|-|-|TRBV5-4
CASSSLDLQETQYF
TGTGCCAGCAGCTCTCTGGATCTCCAAGAGACCCAGTACTTC
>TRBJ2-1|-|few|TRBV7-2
CASSVQRAEQFF
TGTGCCAGCAGCGTACAAAGGGCGGAGCAGTTCTTC
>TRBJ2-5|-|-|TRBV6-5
CASSYTAGETQYF
TGTGCCAGCAGTTACACCGCGGGGGAGACCCAGTACTTC
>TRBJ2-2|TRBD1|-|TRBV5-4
CASSGQGGGRTNTGELFF
TGTGCCAGCAGCGGACAGGGGGGCGGGAGGACGAACACCGGGGAGCTGTTTTTT
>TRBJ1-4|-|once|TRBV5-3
CARSILRPRGERVVFLATNEKLFF
TGTGCCAGAAGCATTCTACGACCTCGTGGGGAGAGGGTCGTCTTTTTAGCAACTAATGAAAAACTGTTTTTT
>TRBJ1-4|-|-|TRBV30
CAWSVPRTSSSSREKLFF
TGTGCCTGGAGCGTGCCCCGGACAAGTTCGAGTTCCAGAGAAAAACTGTTTTTT
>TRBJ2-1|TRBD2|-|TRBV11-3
CASSVSSGRDEQFF
TGTGCCAGCAGCGTTTCTAGCGGGAGAGATGAGCAGTTCTTC
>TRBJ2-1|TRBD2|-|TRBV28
CASSLPPGLAGRNEQFF
TGTGCCAGCAGTTTACCGCCCGGACTAGCGGGACGCAATGAGCAGTTCTTC
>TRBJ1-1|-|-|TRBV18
CASPRQDTEAFF
TGTGCCAGCCCACGCCAGGACACTGAAGCTTTCTTT